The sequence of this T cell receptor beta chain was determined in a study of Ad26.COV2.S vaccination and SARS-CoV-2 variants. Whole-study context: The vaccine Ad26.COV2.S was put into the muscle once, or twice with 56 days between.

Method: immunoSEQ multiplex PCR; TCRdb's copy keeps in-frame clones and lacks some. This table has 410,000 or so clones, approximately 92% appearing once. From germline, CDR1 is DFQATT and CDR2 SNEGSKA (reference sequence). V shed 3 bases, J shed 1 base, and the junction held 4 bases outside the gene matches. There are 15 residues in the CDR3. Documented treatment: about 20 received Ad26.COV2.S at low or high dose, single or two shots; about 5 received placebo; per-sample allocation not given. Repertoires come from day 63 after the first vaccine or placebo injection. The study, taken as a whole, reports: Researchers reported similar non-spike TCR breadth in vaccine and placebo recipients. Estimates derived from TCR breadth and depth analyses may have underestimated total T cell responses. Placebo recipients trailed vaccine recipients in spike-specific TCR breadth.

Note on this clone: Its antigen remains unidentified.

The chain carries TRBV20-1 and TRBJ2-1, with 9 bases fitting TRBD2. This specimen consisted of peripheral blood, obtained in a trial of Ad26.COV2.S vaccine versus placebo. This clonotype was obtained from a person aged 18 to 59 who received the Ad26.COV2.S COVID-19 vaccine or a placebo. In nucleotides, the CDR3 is TGCAGTGCTAGTCCGACTAGCGGTTCCTACAATGAGCAGTTCTTC. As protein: CSASPTSGSYNEQFF.